This T cell receptor beta chain was observed in a study of a mutant IDH1 vaccine in newly diagnosed glioma. Germline CDR1 SNHLY, CDR2 FYNNEI. The V end lost 3 bases, the J end lost 3 bases, and 11 bases lay between the germline ends. The CDR3 has 14 residues. Profiling relied on immunoSEQ multiplex PCR, and the TCRdb table lists in-frame clones only, not all of them. The table has around 30,000 clones, just under 90% seen once. The time point denotes: week 47, end of study. Doses consisted of 300 ug of mutant IDH1 20-mer peptide each, paired with topical imiquimod. Donors had new IDH1-mutant astrocytomas of WHO grade 3 or 4 (ATRX-lost). As for this clone: Antigen specificity is unknown.

The source of this sequence is a woman aged 30 to 39 with glioma. The source was PBMCs, collected from a glioma patient whose treatment included an IDH1 peptide vaccine. The chain links TRBV2 to TRBJ1-1; D remains unclear. CDR3 amino acids: CASSEDGHYTEAFF. CDR3 DNA sequence: TGTGCCAGCAGTGAGGACGGGCACTACACTGAAGCTTTCTTT.